These 28 T cell receptor beta chains came from one sample sequenced in a study of blood T cell repertoires in COVID-19. Assay: immunoSEQ multiplex PCR; the TCRdb copy retains only in-frame clones and omits some. Found here are over 35,000 clones, about 80% of them singletons; the top ten hold about 24%. The specimen was peripheral blood. These receptors were obtained from a human donor with acute or convalescent COVID-19. The donor label of this sample is uncertain.

This sequence joins TRBV7-2 and TRBJ1-1; TRBD1 is a possible D gene (5 bases). The CDR3 extends over 13 amino acids. Germline V gives CDR1 SGHTA, CDR2 FQGNSA. V gave up 6 bases and J gave up 3 bases, with 11 bases separating them. The CDR3 bases are TGTGCCAGCAGGAGACAGCGCGACACTGAAGCTTTCTTT. Its protein product is CASRRQRDTEAFF.

The V call is TRBV19, the J call TRBJ2-7, with TRBD1 matching over 9 bases. Losses at the gene ends were 8 bases for V and 5 bases for J; bases not matched to a gene: 1. The CDR3 loop spans 11 amino acids. CDR1 LNHDA and CDR2 SQIVND come from the germline V gene (reference sequence). The CDR3 DNA reads as TGTGCCAGTCGGACAGGGGACGAGCAGTACTTC. The encoded protein is CASRTGDEQYF.

The chain is built from TRBV5-1 and TRBJ2-1; 9 positions match TRBD1. CDR1 SGHRS and CDR2 YFSETQ come from the germline V gene. The CDR3 contains 16 residues. The ends lost 5 bases at V and 6 bases at J; junction bases unmatched: 12. The CDR3 sequence: CASSPHRDREGNEQFF. As DNA, the CDR3 is TGCGCCAGCAGTCCCCACCGGGACAGGGAGGGCAATGAGCAGTTCTTC.

This rearrangement joins TRBV30 to TRBJ2-7, with no clear D. The CDR3 is 17 amino acids. V dropped 2 bases and J dropped 0 bases, with 20 bases sitting between them. Germline assignment: CDR1 GTSNPN and CDR2 SVGIG (reference sequence). In nucleotides, the CDR3 is TGTGCCTGGAGTCCCCTCGCACGGGTCCATACCTCCTACGAGCAGTACTTC. Residues: CAWSPLARVHTSYEQYF.

The gene calls are TRBV28 and TRBJ2-2; D is possibly TRBD1 (5 bases). From germline, CDR1 is MDHEN and CDR2 SYDVKM. The CDR3 is 15 residues long. Trimming pared 3 bases from V and 1 base from J, leaving 9 bases between. The CDR3 DNA sequence: TGTGCCAGCAGTTTGGGGCAGTGGAACACCGGGGAGCTGTTTTTT. Residues: CASSLGQWNTGELFF.

The chain uses TRBV11-1 and TRBJ2-2, with 7 bases matching TRBD1. Germline CDR1 and CDR2: SGHAT and FQDESV (reference sequence). Trimming cost V 5 bases and J 1 base; bases outside gene matches: 4. The CDR3 has 15 amino acids. This chain's CDR3 is CASSPSGGNTGELFF. CDR3 nucleotides: TGTGCCAGCAGCCCCTCAGGGGGGAACACCGGGGAGCTGTTTTTT.

The J gene is TRBJ1-2, the V gene TRBV29-1, with D perhaps matching TRBD1 (6 bases). Between the trimmed V and J ends, which lost 6 bases and 2 bases, there was a span of 22 bases. Germline V lookup: CDR1 SQVTM, CDR2 ANQGSEA. This CDR3 has 16 amino acids. This CDR3 is CSVDDTGQWYNYGYTF. CDR3 sequence (DNA): TGCAGCGTCGACGATACCGGACAGTGGTACAACTATGGCTACACCTTC. Using reference TRBV29-1 and TRBJ1-2 for the parts outside the CDR3, the full variable domain is SAVISQKPSRDICQRGTSLTIQCQVDSQVTMMFWYRQQPGQSLTLIATANQGSEATYESGFVIDKFPISRPNLTFSTLTVSNMSPEDSSIYLCSVDDTGQWYNYGYTFGSGTRLTVV.

This rearrangement joins TRBV10-3 to TRBJ2-5, with D tentatively TRBD1 (5 bases). The CDR3 is 16 residues long. CDR1 is ENHRY, CDR2 SYGVKD, per germline. V was cut by 0 bases and J by 1 base, with 12 bases left in between. The CDR3 is CAISESIQGRQETQYF. CDR3 DNA sequence: TGTGCCATCAGTGAGTCGATTCAGGGCCGCCAAGAGACCCAGTACTTC.

The chain is built from TRBV28 and TRBJ1-1, with 8 bases identical to TRBD1. The CDR3 length is 14 residues. Unmatched junction bases numbered 4, after V lost 6 bases and J lost 1 base. Germline V gene lookup returns CDR1 MDHEN and CDR2 SYDVKM. Here the CDR3 reads CASRPGTGNTEAFF. CDR3 DNA sequence: TGTGCCAGCAGGCCGGGGACAGGGAACACTGAAGCTTTCTTT.

The chain links TRBV21-1 to TRBJ1-2. TRBV21-1 is reported as a pseudogene. The CDR3 is 11 amino acids. The DNA for the CDR3 is TGTGCCCGCGGGGTGGGGCATGGCTACACCTTC. It is translated as CARGVGHGYTF.

This clone was recorded once. The chain employs TRBV30 and TRBJ1-6, with D perhaps matching TRBD1 (5 bases). V lost 0 bases and J 10 bases, leaving 16 bases between the germline ends. Germline loops: CDR1 GTSNPN, CDR2 SVGIG (reference sequence). The CDR3 runs to 15 residues. CDR3 in DNA: TGTGCCTGGAGTGTACACGGAGGGGCTGGATCACCCCTCCACTTT. This translates into CAWSVHGGAGSPLHF. The full variable domain, in which reference TRBV30 and TRBJ1-6 provide the parts outside the CDR3, is SQTIHQWPATLVQPVGSPLSLECTVEGTSNPNLYWYRQAAGRGLQLLFYSVGIGQISSEVPQNLSASRPQDRQFILSSKKLLLSDSGFYLCAWSVHGGAGSPLHFGNGTRLTVT.

In this sample, this clone turned up once. The chain recombines TRBV27 with TRBJ2-5, with a possible D match to TRBD2 (5 bases). The CDR3 loop spans 17 amino acids. Looked up from germline, CDR1 is MNHEY and CDR2 is SMNVEV (reference sequence). V shed 5 bases and J shed 3 bases, with 22 bases lying between them. The DNA for the CDR3 is TGTGCCAGCAGTGCCCGAGCCCTAGCACCCGACAAAGAGACCCAGTACTTC. Its protein product is CASSARALAPDKETQYF.

This chain links TRBV7-9 with TRBJ2-6; 7 bases fit TRBD1. The CDR3 has 19 amino acids. Germline values: CDR1 SEHNR, CDR2 FQNEAQ (reference sequence). Trimming at V came to 4 bases and at J to 1 base, leaving 13 bases not matched to a gene. The CDR3 DNA reads as TGTGCCAGCAGCTCTCCACCCGGGACAGACAGGTCTGGGGCCAACGTCCTGACTTTC. This translates into CASSSPPGTDRSGANVLTF.

The V gene is TRBV18, the J gene TRBJ2-7, with 12 bases identical to TRBD2. V lost 4 bases and J lost 0; bases outside the gene matches: 10. This CDR3 spans 18 amino acids. Germline lookup yields CDR1 KGHSH and CDR2 LQKENI. CDR3 loop: CASSLRLAGEGISYEQYF. The CDR3 region has the DNA TGTGCCAGCTCACTCCGACTAGCGGGAGAGGGGATCTCCTACGAGCAGTACTTC.

The rearrangement uses TRBV7-9 and TRBJ2-7; 7 bases are shared with TRBD1. CDR3 length equals 12 residues. Germline V lookup: CDR1 SEHNR, CDR2 FQNEAQ (reference sequence). Trimming at V came to 6 bases and at J to 1 base, leaving 0 bases not matched to a gene. The CDR3 loop is CASRQGSYEQYF. CDR3 nucleotide sequence: TGTGCCAGCAGACAGGGGTCCTACGAGCAGTACTTC.

The count of this clone is one. The V and J genes are TRBV7-2 and TRBJ1-2, with D tentatively TRBD1 (6 bases). The length of the CDR3 is 15 residues. The germline V gene has CDR1 SGHTA and CDR2 FQGNSA. V lost 6 bases and J 4 bases, leaving 18 bases between the germline ends. CDR3 protein: CASRIPGVSPYGYTF. CDR3 nucleotides: TGTGCCAGCAGGATTCCAGGGGTAAGCCCCTATGGCTACACCTTC.

The table lists this clone with a count of one. This rearrangement joins TRBV7-3 to TRBJ2-3; TRBD2 matches at 9 bases. The CDR3 extends over 15 amino acids. CDR1 and CDR2 (germline): SGHTA, FQGTGA. J lost 4 bases, V lost 5 bases, and 7 bases had no gene match. The CDR3 here is CASSPSGAFADTQYF. DNA of the CDR3: TGTGCCAGCAGCCCTAGCGGGGCGTTCGCAGATACGCAGTATTTT.

Only a few counts were recorded for this clone. J is TRBJ1-5 and V is TRBV6-5; D is uncertain. V lost 5 bases to trimming and J lost 0 bases, with 8 bases between them. Germline-derived CDR1 and CDR2 are MNHEY and SVGAGI. The CDR3 totals 14 residues. CDR3 sequence (DNA): TGTGCCAGCAGTAGAGATTATAGCAATCAGCCCCAGCATTTT. It encodes CASSRDYSNQPQHF.

This chain connects TRBV7-2 to TRBJ2-7; D may be TRBD1 (5 bases). CDR1 and CDR2 (germline): SGHTA, FQGNSA. V lost 0 bases, J lost 5 bases, and 14 bases lay in between. The CDR3 covers 15 residues. Written as DNA, the CDR3 is TGTGCCAGCAGCTTAGCGGGGCAGGGTTGGGACGAGCAGTACTTC. It codes for CASSLAGQGWDEQYF.

J is TRBJ1-4 and V is TRBV7-6, with 7 positions matching TRBD1. V gave up 1 base and J gave up 5 bases; unmatched junction bases: 10. This CDR3 region has 17 residues. CDR1 and CDR2 (germline): SGHVS, FNYEAQ. The CDR3 loop is CASSLDQQGTPNEKLFF. CDR3 nucleotide sequence: TGTGCCAGCAGCTTAGATCAACAGGGGACGCCGAATGAAAAACTGTTTTTT. Together with reference TRBV7-6 and TRBJ1-4, the CDR3 gives the full variable domain: GAGVSQSPRYKVTKRGQDVALRCDPISGHVSLYWYRQALGQGPEFLTYFNYEAQQDKSGLPNDRFSAERPEGSISTLTIQRTEQRDSAMYRCASSLDQQGTPNEKLFFGSGTQLSVL.

This clone was counted between two and nine times. J is TRBJ1-5 and V is TRBV9; D is ambiguous. The CDR3 runs to 15 residues. Germline CDR1 SGDLS, CDR2 YYNGEE. Trimming took 3 bases from V and 1 from J, leaving 11 bases between them. The CDR3 here is CASSATDMSNQPQHF. The CDR3 DNA is TGTGCCAGCAGCGCTACAGATATGAGCAATCAGCCCCAGCATTTT. The variable domain in full, completed from reference TRBV9 and TRBJ1-5, reads DSGVTQTPKHLITATGQRVTLRCSPRSGDLSVYWYQQSLDQGLQFLIQYYNGEERAKGNILERFSAQQFPDLHSELNLSSLELGDSALYFCASSATDMSNQPQHFGDGTRLSIL.

This clone was observed once. The genes are TRBV5-1 and TRBJ1-3; 7 positions match TRBD1. Germline V gene sequence: CDR1 SGHRS, CDR2 YFSETQ. V trimming: 5 bases; J trimming: 0 bases; junction bases outside the gene matches: 14. The CDR3 totals 18 residues. The CDR3 sequence is CASRVGQGVGLSGNTIYF. The CDR3 DNA is TGCGCCAGCAGAGTAGGGCAGGGGGTCGGTCTCTCTGGAAACACCATATATTTT.

The chain links TRBV18 to TRBJ2-5; 9 bases fit TRBD1. The CDR3 runs to 13 residues. Germline lookup yields CDR1 KGHSH and CDR2 LQKENI. V trimming: 3 bases; J trimming: 5 bases; junction bases outside the gene matches: 1. Here the CDR3 DNA reads TGTGCCAGCTCACCGACAGGGGGTGAGACCCAGTACTTC. This gives the protein CASSPTGGETQYF.

The chain recombines TRBV5-1 with TRBJ1-1; tentatively, D is TRBD1 (5 bases). This CDR3 region has 17 residues. The germline gives CDR1 SGHRS, CDR2 YFSETQ. V lost 0 bases, J lost 8 bases, and 23 bases lay in between. The CDR3: CASSLVGTRRGMQEAFF. The CDR3 DNA follows: TGCGCCAGCAGCTTGGTAGGGACGCGGAGGGGAATGCAGGAAGCTTTCTTT.

The chain recombines TRBV7-2 with TRBJ2-7; TRBD1 agrees at 11 bases. Germline CDR1 is SGHTA and CDR2 is FQGNSA. The V and J ends lost 1 base and 3 bases, in that order; junction bases with no gene match: 2. This CDR3 has 15 amino acids. CDR3 sequence (DNA): TGTGCCAGCAGCTTAGGGACAGGGGGCCTCTACGAGCAGTACTTC. This codes for CASSLGTGGLYEQYF.

V gene TRBV7-9 combines with J gene TRBJ1-5, with TRBD1 matching over 11 bases. This CDR3 is 17 amino acids long. Germline CDR1 is SEHNR and CDR2 is FQNEAQ (reference sequence). V trimming: 5 bases; J trimming: 4 bases; junction bases outside the gene matches: 10. The CDR3 sequence is CASSAGQGEGWNQPQHF. The CDR3 DNA reads as TGTGCCAGCAGCGCGGGACAGGGGGAGGGTTGGAATCAGCCCCAGCATTTT.

The rearrangement joins TRBV3-1 (or the pseudogene TRBV3-2) to TRBJ2-5, with 13 bases matching TRBD2. The CDR3 spans 17 residues. V was pared by 1 base and J by 4 bases, with 6 bases of the junction left unmatched. Germline CDR1 and CDR2: LGHDT and YNNKEL (reference sequence). CDR3 residues: CASSQAELAGGPETQYF. In DNA form, the CDR3 reads TGTGCCAGCAGCCAAGCGGAACTAGCGGGGGGGCCAGAGACCCAGTACTTC.

The chain combines TRBV18 with TRBJ1-3; tentative D call: TRBD1 (5 bases). Trimming took off 5 bases at V and 4 bases at J, with 18 bases between the two ends. CDR3 length equals 16 residues. Germline-derived CDR1 and CDR2 are KGHSH and LQKENI. DNA of the CDR3: TGTGCCAGCTCAAATCAGGGCCAAACCCTCGGAAACACCATATATTTT. Translated, it gives CASSNQGQTLGNTIYF.